These T cell receptor beta chains were read from a single sample in a study of blood T cell repertoires in COVID-19. Libraries were prepared by immunoSEQ multiplex PCR; TCRdb keeps only in-frame clonotypes and omits some of them. Among 30,000 to 40,000 clones listed, approximately 90% were seen once. The sample taken for sequencing was peripheral blood. The receptors stem from a middle-aged man with active COVID-19. CDR3s leave out the opening cysteine and the closing phenylalanine or tryptophan. Each record gives: J gene, V gene, clone size, D gene, CDR3 protein. A D gene is named only where the DNA matches it firmly. Expanded clones are given a class, and other clones once, few, many or no size at all.

TRBJ1-1 | TRBV10-2 | few | - | ASGGQSITEAF
TRBJ2-3 | TRBV18 | - | TRBD2 | ASSPRTSGSSSDTQY
TRBJ1-2 | TRBV7-7 | - | TRBD1 | ASSLQGKSYGYT
TRBJ2-2 | TRBV11-3 | - | - | ASSLDPAADTGELF
TRBJ2-7 | TRBV27 | - | - | ASSLTSQSSYEQY
TRBJ1-6 | TRBV6-1 | - | - | ASSERPAYNSPLH
TRBJ1-2 | TRBV7-2 | - | TRBD1 | ASSLGVGTGVGYT
TRBJ2-5 | TRBV2 | - | - | ASSQGPRETQY
TRBJ1-2 | TRBV3-1/TRBV3-2 | - | - | ASSQLSGLGGYT
TRBJ1-4 | TRBV11-2 | - | TRBD1 | ASSFTTGGEKLF
TRBJ1-1 | TRBV5-6 | - | - | ASSLEQVNTEAF
TRBJ2-1 | TRBV7-8 | - | TRBD2 | ASSTPSGGYNEQF
TRBJ2-3 | TRBV7-7 | - | - | ASSLAHTDTQY
TRBJ1-1 | TRBV6-2/TRBV6-3 | - | - | ASSYSRSAGRRAF
TRBJ2-1 | TRBV18 | once | TRBD1 | ASSPPGGGQDEQF
TRBJ1-1 | TRBV7-6 | - | TRBD1 | ASSRQGGTEAF
TRBJ2-7 | TRBV6-2/TRBV6-3 | - | - | ASSYSPRGEQY
TRBJ2-7 | TRBV27 | - | - | ALDGMGKQASYEQY